This T cell receptor (beta chain) was documented in a study of cytomegalovirus exposure and HLA in healthy donors. Study-wide results and caveats: It was confirmed in vitro that three of the CMV-associated chains were specific for CMV antigens. It was reportedly the case that the classifier diagnosed cytomegalovirus status with high specificity and sensitivity. The investigators catalogued 150 or so TCR beta chains as cytomegalovirus-associated.

For this clone: Its cognate antigen is unknown.

The data were produced by immunoSEQ multiplex PCR, yet TCRdb's version contains in-frame clones alone and is incomplete. This table holds about 270,000 clones, 80% to 90% found once. The sequencing input was PBMCs. This TCR derives from a woman in her late teens or twenties in good health and CMV-seronegative.

The CDR3 loop reads CASSLILGGDSANYGYTF. CDR3 nucleotide sequence: TGTGCCAGCAGCTTAATCCTTGGCGGGGACAGCGCTAACTATGGCTACACCTTC. The rearrangement uses TRBV11-3 and TRBJ1-2; TRBD1 agrees at 7 bases. In germline, CDR1 is SGHNT, CDR2 YENEEA. This CDR3 is 18 amino acids long. J gave up 0 bases and V 2 bases, and 12 bases lay outside the gene matches.